The rows below give T cell receptor beta chains drawn from one sample of a study of persistence of HIV-infected CD4 T cells. These receptors are not linked to any known antigen. Assay used: immunoSEQ multiplex PCR; TCRdb lists only in-frame clones, some missing. The table has 15,000 to 20,000 clones, 70% to 80% seen once. The sequencing used CD4+ T cells sorted from PBMCs after approximately 19-hour stimulation, collected from a patient who received antiretroviral therapy. The source of these receptors is an adult man with HIV who was CMV-seropositive. Each CDR3 is given with its conserved first and last residue. Fields, in order: J gene, D gene, clone size, V gene, CDR3 protein, CDR3 DNA. D genes are given only for firm matches. Size is stated for part of the rows, as once, few or many counts, or as a class when the clone is expanded.

>TRBJ1-2|TRBD1|-|TRBV6-5
CASSYSRTGGSYGYTF
TGTGCCAGCAGTTACTCGCGGACAGGGGGCAGCTATGGCTACACCTTC
>TRBJ1-1|-|-|TRBV6-2/TRBV6-3
CASSRPGRMNTEAFF
TGTGCCAGCAGTCGTCCGGGACGGATGAACACTGAAGCTTTCTTT
>TRBJ1-1|-|-|TRBV28
CASKGEWGAFF
TGTGCGAGTAAGGGCGAGTGGGGAGCTTTCTTT
>TRBJ1-1|-|-|TRBV29-1
CSVRANTEAFF
TGCAGCGTCAGAGCGAACACTGAAGCTTTCTTT
>TRBJ1-2|TRBD1|medium-sized|TRBV19
CASSIGTASPKGYTF
TGTGCCAGTAGTATCGGGACAGCTAGCCCTAAGGGCTACACCTTC
>TRBJ2-7|-|-|TRBV7-3
CASSLKASAYEQYF
TGTGCCAGCAGCTTAAAGGCCTCAGCCTACGAGCAGTACTTC
>TRBJ2-7|TRBD1|-|TRBV6-5
CASSYSGTGATYEQYF
TGTGCCAGCAGTTACTCAGGGACAGGGGCCACCTACGAGCAGTACTTC
>TRBJ2-1|TRBD2|-|TRBV5-4
CASSLALAGGRNEQFF
TGTGCCAGCAGCTTGGCCCTGGCGGGGGGGCGGAATGAGCAGTTCTTC
>TRBJ2-7|TRBD1|few|TRBV27
CASSLGTAIYEQYF
TGTGCCAGCAGTTTGGGGACAGCGATCTACGAGCAGTACTTC
>TRBJ1-1|-|once|TRBV12-2
CASRLGTENTEAFF
TGTGCAAGTCGCTTGGGGACAGAGAACACTGAAGCTTTCTTT
>TRBJ2-3|TRBD1|-|TRBV6-5
CASSFGTVTDTQYF
TGTGCCAGCAGTTTCGGGACAGTCACAGATACGCAGTATTTT
>TRBJ2-1|-|-|TRBV7-3
CASSVQQGISYNEQFF
TGTGCCAGCAGCGTCCAACAGGGAATCTCCTACAATGAGCAGTTCTTC
>TRBJ2-2|TRBD1|-|TRBV5-1
CASSLGTGGTGELFF
TGCGCCAGCAGCTTGGGGACAGGGGGCACCGGGGAGCTGTTTTTT
>TRBJ2-5|-|-|TRBV5-1
CATTEPGPREAQYF
TGCGCCACCACGGAGCCGGGACCCAGAGAGGCCCAGTACTTC
>TRBJ2-3|TRBD2|-|TRBV7-8
CASSLVASGELTDTQYF
TGTGCCAGCAGCCTGGTGGCTAGCGGGGAGCTCACAGATACGCAGTATTTT
>TRBJ2-7|-|-|TRBV2
CASSVWGSNSYEQYF
TGTGCCAGCAGTGTATGGGGTTCGAACTCCTACGAGCAGTACTTC
>TRBJ2-1|TRBD2|few|TRBV18
CASSRTSGLEQFF
TGTGCCAGCTCACGGACTAGCGGACTCGAGCAGTTCTTC
>TRBJ2-3|-|few|TRBV1
CTSSQKLIRPATDTQYF
TGCACCAGCAGCCAAAAGCTAATTAGGCCCGCTACAGATACGCAGTATTTT
>TRBJ2-5|-|-|TRBV2
CASSAGRQETQYF
TGTGCCAGCAGCGCTGGCCGACAAGAGACCCAGTACTTC
>TRBJ2-3|-|-|TRBV9
CASSVEGRGTDTQYF
TGTGCCAGCAGCGTAGAAGGCAGGGGAACAGATACGCAGTATTTT
>TRBJ2-2|-|-|TRBV3-1/TRBV3-2
CASSRWRGGANTGELFF
TGTGCCAGCAGCCGATGGCGAGGCGGGGCGAACACCGGGGAGCTGTTTTTT
>TRBJ2-7|-|-|TRBV29-1
CSAGQSYEQYF
TGCAGCGCCGGACAGTCCTACGAGCAGTACTTC
>TRBJ2-7|TRBD2|-|TRBV5-1
CASSPGGPYEQYF
TGCGCCAGCAGCCCGGGGGGGCCCTACGAGCAGTACTTC
>TRBJ1-1|-|-|TRBV3-1/TRBV3-2
CASSQEQPLRAGAFF
TGTGCCAGCAGCCAAGAACAGCCGTTGAGGGCTGGAGCTTTCTTT
>TRBJ2-7|TRBD1|-|TRBV7-6
CASSPRPDRAYEQYF
TGTGCCAGCAGCCCTCGCCCGGACAGGGCCTACGAGCAGTACTTC
>TRBJ2-1|-|-|TRBV24-1
CATSEPARNEQFF
TGTGCCACCAGTGAGCCGGCGAGGAATGAGCAGTTCTTC
>TRBJ1-2|TRBD1|-|TRBV6-6
CASSPPGQGGYGYTF
TGTGCCAGCAGCCCCCCTGGACAGGGTGGGTATGGCTACACCTTC
>TRBJ1-1|-|-|TRBV18
CASSPSISTEAFF
TGTGCCAGCTCACCAAGTATAAGCACTGAAGCTTTCTTT
>TRBJ1-2|TRBD1|-|TRBV6-5
CASSAGGQDGYTF
TGTGCCAGCAGCGCAGGGGGGCAGGATGGCTACACCTTC
>TRBJ1-3|-|-|TRBV3-1/TRBV3-2
CASSQGQQGNTIYF
TGTGCCAGCAGCCAAGGACAACAGGGAAACACCATATATTTT
>TRBJ2-3|-|-|TRBV5-1
CASSLGAGAPRDTQYF
TGCGCCAGCAGCTTGGGGGCGGGGGCCCCGCGGGATACGCAGTATTTT
>TRBJ1-2|TRBD1|-|TRBV10-2
CASSEGRGRGYTF
TGCGCCAGCAGTGAGGGCAGGGGGCGCGGCTACACCTTC
>TRBJ1-2|-|-|TRBV18
CASSSTLDSPANYGYTF
TGTGCCAGCTCTTCAACTCTTGACAGCCCAGCTAACTATGGCTACACCTTC
>TRBJ2-3|-|-|TRBV14
CASSPRGYTQYF
TGTGCCAGCAGCCCGAGGGGATATACGCAGTATTTT
>TRBJ1-2|-|-|TRBV7-9
CASNFLDSGYGYTF
TGTGCCAGCAACTTCCTTGATTCGGGCTATGGCTACACCTTC
>TRBJ2-5|-|-|TRBV10-3
CAITPGTGVKQETQYF
TGTGCCATCACCCCCGGGACGGGGGTGAAACAAGAGACCCAGTACTTC
>TRBJ1-5|-|-|TRBV6-1
CASSELQGQPQHF
TGTGCCAGCAGTGAACTACAGGGTCAGCCCCAGCATTTT
>TRBJ1-3|-|-|TRBV7-9
CASSLARNTIYF
TGTGCCAGCAGCTTAGCCCGAAACACCATATATTTT
>TRBJ2-1|TRBD1|-|TRBV6-4
CASSAGPGTDVFF
TGTGCCAGCAGTGCCGGACCCGGGACAGATGTGTTCTTC
>TRBJ1-1|-|once|TRBV5-1
CASSSFDRNTEAFF
TGCGCCAGCAGCTCCTTTGACAGAAACACTGAAGCTTTCTTT
>TRBJ2-1|-|-|TRBV7-3
CASSSGLRSNEQFF
TGTGCCAGCAGCTCTGGACTAAGGAGCAATGAGCAGTTCTTC
>TRBJ2-7|-|-|TRBV29-1
CSVEDVRLRKEQYF
TGCAGCGTTGAAGATGTAAGACTTAGGAAGGAGCAGTACTTC
>TRBJ2-6|-|once|TRBV5-8
CASSLYAHSSSGANVLTF
TGTGCCAGCAGCTTGTATGCACATTCAAGCTCTGGGGCCAACGTCCTGACTTTC
>TRBJ1-2|-|-|TRBV7-2
CASSPRGRSGYGYTF
TGTGCCAGCAGCCCCAGAGGGAGGTCGGGCTATGGCTACACCTTC
>TRBJ2-7|TRBD1|-|TRBV5-1
CASRAGTGINYEQYF
TGCGCCAGCAGGGCGGGGACAGGGATCAACTACGAGCAGTACTTC
>TRBJ1-2|-|medium-sized|TRBV5-1
CASSSMTGNLGYTF
TGCGCCAGCAGCTCGATGACAGGAAACCTTGGCTACACCTTC